The rows below give T cell receptor beta chains drawn from one sample of a study of multiple sclerosis patients with progressive multifocal leukoencephalopathy. TCRdb's table, derived via immunoSEQ multiplex PCR, lists solely in-frame clones and lacks some. Of about 28,000 clones listed, 90% were seen once; the top ten hold approximately 1.3%. The material was PBMCs, obtained from a patient treated with natalizumab. These receptors were obtained from a human donor with multiple sclerosis. The CDR3 runs from the conserved cysteine through the conserved F or W. The D gene is left open where the match is weak. Rows may omit the clone size; those that give it use once, few, many or a size class.

J gene,clone size,V gene,D gene,CDR3 DNA,CDR3 protein
TRBJ2-2,.,TRBV4-1,TRBD1,TGCGCCAGCAGCCAATTGGGACAGGGACGCACCGGGGAGCTGTTTTTT,CASSQLGQGRTGELFF
TRBJ2-3,once,TRBV28,.,TGTGCCAGCGAAAACATCTGGGGGGATGGCACAGATACGCAGTATTTT,CASENIWGDGTDTQYF
TRBJ1-2,.,TRBV10-2,.,TGCGCCAGCAGTGAGTCCACGGGGGCGATCACTCGGGACTATGGCTACACCTTC,CASSESTGAITRDYGYTF
TRBJ2-6,.,TRBV4-2,.,TGTGCCAGCAGCCAAGGCGGGACGCGTAGCTCTGGGGCCAACGTCCTGACTTTC,CASSQGGTRSSGANVLTF
TRBJ1-1,once,TRBV5-1,.,TGCGCCAGCAGACAGAACACTGAAGCTTTCTTT,CASRQNTEAFF
TRBJ1-1,.,TRBV5-6,.,TGTGCCAGCAGCTTGGGATTTGGGAAGAACACTGAAGCTTTCTTT,CASSLGFGKNTEAFF
TRBJ2-7,.,TRBV28,.,TGTGCCAGCAGTTTATTACCCTACGAGCAGTACTTC,CASSLLPYEQYF
TRBJ2-3,few,TRBV7-2,TRBD2,TGTGCCAGCAGCTTAGCCCTAGCGGGGAGAACAGATACGCAGTATTTT,CASSLALAGRTDTQYF
TRBJ2-7,.,TRBV11-2,.,TGTGCCAGCAGCTTAGATCCGGGAGCCGAGCAGTACTTC,CASSLDPGAEQYF
TRBJ2-1,.,TRBV27,.,TGTGCCAGCGGTATAACGGTGGATGAGCAGTTCTTC,CASGITVDEQFF
TRBJ1-3,.,TRBV28,.,TGTGCCAGCAGTTTGGGTGGTGGGGTGAGAAACACCATATATTTT,CASSLGGGVRNTIYF
TRBJ2-5,.,TRBV4-2,TRBD1,TGTGCCAGCAGCCAAGAAGACAGGGGAGAGACCCAGTACTTC,CASSQEDRGETQYF
TRBJ1-4,.,TRBV5-1,.,TGCGCCAGCAGCTTGATAACCGGTGAAAAACTGTTTTTT,CASSLITGEKLFF
TRBJ2-3,.,TRBV5-6,.,TGTGCCAGCAGCTTGAAAAATACGCAGTATTTT,CASSLKNTQYF
TRBJ1-4,.,TRBV28,.,TGTGCCAGCAGTCGGTCGGGGGCTGGGGAAAAACTGTTTTTT,CASSRSGAGEKLFF
TRBJ2-5,.,TRBV13,TRBD1,TGTGCCAGCAGCTCAAGCCCGGGACAGGGTACCCAAGAGACCCAGTACTTC,CASSSSPGQGTQETQYF
TRBJ1-1,once,TRBV4-1,TRBD1,TGCGCCAGCAGCCCTACCCGGACAGGCAGGCCCTCGGGAGCTTTCTTT,CASSPTRTGRPSGAFF
TRBJ2-2,.,TRBV6-1,.,TGTGCCAGTTTCGTTCTACTAGGGGGCACCGGGGAGCTGTTTTTT,CASFVLLGGTGELFF